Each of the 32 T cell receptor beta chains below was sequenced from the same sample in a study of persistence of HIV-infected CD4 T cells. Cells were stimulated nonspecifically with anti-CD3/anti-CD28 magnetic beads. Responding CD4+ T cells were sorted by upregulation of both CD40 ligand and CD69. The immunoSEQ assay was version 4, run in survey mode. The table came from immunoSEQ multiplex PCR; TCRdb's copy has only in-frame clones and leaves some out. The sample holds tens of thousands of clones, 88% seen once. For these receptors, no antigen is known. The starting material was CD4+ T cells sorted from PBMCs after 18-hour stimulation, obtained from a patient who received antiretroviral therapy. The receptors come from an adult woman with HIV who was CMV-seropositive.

CDR3 loop: CASNLQSGDVYNSPLHF. CDR3 nucleotides: TGTGCCAGTAACCTACAAAGCGGGGATGTCTATAATTCACCCCTCCACTTT. This sequence joins TRBV19 and TRBJ1-6; no firm D call. The CDR3 is made up of 17 amino acids. Deletions cut 7 bases from V and 3 bases from J, with 19 bases between. Per germline, CDR1 LNHDA and CDR2 SQIVND (reference sequence).

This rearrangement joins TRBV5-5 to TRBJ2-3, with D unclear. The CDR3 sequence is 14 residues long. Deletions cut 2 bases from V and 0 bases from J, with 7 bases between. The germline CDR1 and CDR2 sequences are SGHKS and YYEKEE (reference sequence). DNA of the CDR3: TGTGCCAGCAGCTTAGGTAGCAGCACAGATACGCAGTATTTT. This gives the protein CASSLGSSTDTQYF. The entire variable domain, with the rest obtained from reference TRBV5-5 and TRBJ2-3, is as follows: DAGVTQSPTHLIKTRGQQVTLRCSPISGHKSVSWYQQVLGQGPQFIFQYYEKEERGRGNFPDRFSARQFPNYSSELNVNALLLGDSALYLCASSLGSSTDTQYFGPGTRLTVL.

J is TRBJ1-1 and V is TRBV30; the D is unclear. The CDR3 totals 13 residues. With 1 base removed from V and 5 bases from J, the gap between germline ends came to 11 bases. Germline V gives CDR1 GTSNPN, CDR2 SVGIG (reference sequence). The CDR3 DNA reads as TGTGCCTGGAGTGCGGTGGGAGGGACTGAAGCTTTCTTT. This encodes CAWSAVGGTEAFF.

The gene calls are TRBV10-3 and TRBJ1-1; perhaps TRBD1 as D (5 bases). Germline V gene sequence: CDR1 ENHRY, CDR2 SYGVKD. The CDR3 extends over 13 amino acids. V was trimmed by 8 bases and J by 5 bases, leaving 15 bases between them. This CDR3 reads CAIGEGRSTEAFF. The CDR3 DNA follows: TGTGCCATCGGAGAGGGGAGATCTACTGAAGCTTTCTTT.

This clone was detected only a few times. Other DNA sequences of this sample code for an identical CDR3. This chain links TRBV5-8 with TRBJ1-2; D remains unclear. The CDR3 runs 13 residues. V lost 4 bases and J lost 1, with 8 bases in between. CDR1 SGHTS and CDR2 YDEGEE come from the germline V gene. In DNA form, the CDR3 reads TGTGCCAGCAGCCGACTGAATAACTATGGCTACACCTTC. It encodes CASSRLNNYGYTF.

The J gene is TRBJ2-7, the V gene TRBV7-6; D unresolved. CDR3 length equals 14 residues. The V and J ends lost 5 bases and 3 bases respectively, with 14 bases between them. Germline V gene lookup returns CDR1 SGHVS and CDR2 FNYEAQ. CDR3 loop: CASSPHGSDYEQYF. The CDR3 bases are TGTGCCAGCAGCCCCCACGGGTCTGACTACGAGCAGTACTTC.

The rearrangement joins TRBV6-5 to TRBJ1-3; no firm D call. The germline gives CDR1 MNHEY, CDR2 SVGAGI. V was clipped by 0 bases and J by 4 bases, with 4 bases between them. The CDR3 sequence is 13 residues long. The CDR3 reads CASSYSRGNTIYF. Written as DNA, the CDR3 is TGTGCCAGCAGTTACTCGAGGGGAAACACCATATATTTT.

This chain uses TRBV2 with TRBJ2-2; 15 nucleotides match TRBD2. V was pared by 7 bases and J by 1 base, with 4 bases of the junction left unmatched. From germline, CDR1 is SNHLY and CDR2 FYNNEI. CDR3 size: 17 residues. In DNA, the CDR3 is TGTGCCAGCACCCGGACTAGCGGGGGGGTGAACACCGGGGAGCTGTTTTTT. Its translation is CASTRTSGGVNTGELFF.

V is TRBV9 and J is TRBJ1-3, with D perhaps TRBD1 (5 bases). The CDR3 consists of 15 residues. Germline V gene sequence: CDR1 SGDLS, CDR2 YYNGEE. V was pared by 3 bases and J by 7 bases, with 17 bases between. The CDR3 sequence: CASSAGTLGANTIYF. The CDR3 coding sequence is TGTGCCAGCAGCGCCGGGACCCTTGGAGCCAACACCATATATTTT.

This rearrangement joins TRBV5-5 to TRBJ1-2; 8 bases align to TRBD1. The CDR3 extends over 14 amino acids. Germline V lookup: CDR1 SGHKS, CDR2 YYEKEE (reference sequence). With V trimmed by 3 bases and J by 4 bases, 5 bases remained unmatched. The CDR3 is CASSYLGQGYGYTF. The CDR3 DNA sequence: TGTGCCAGCAGCTACCTAGGACAGGGCTATGGCTACACCTTC.

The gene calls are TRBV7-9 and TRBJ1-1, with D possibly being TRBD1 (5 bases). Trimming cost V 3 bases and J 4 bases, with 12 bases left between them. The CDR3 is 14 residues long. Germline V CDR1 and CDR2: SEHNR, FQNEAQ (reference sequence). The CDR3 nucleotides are TGTGCCAGCAGCTTCCCCCCAGGGCTCACTGAAGCTTTCTTT. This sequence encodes CASSFPPGLTEAFF.

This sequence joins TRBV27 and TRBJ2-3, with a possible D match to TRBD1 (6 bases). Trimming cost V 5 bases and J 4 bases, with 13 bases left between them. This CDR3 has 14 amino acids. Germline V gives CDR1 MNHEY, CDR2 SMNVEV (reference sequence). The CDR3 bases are TGTGCCAGCAGTAGAAACGGACAGCCAGATACGCAGTATTTT. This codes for CASSRNGQPDTQYF.

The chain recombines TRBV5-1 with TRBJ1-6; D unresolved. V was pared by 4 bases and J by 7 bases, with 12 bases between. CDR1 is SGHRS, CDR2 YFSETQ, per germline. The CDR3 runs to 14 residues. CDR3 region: CASSEGGPNSPLHF. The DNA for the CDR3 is TGCGCCAGCAGCGAGGGAGGACCAAATTCACCCCTCCACTTT.

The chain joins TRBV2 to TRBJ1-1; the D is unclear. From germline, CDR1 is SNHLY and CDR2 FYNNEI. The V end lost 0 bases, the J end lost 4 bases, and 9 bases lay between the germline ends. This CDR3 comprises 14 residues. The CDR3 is CASSEARQVTEAFF. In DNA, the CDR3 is TGTGCCAGCAGTGAAGCGAGGCAAGTCACTGAAGCTTTCTTT.

The CDR3 loop is CASKFSGAAVGGTEAFF. CDR3 in DNA: TGTGCCAGTAAATTTAGTGGGGCTGCGGTGGGTGGCACTGAAGCTTTCTTT. The J gene is TRBJ1-1, the V gene TRBV19; TRBD1 might be the D (5 bases). The V gene's germline CDR1 is LNHDA and CDR2 SQIVND (reference sequence). The CDR3 consists of 17 residues. Between the trimmed V and J ends, which lost 7 bases and 4 bases, there was a span of 25 bases.

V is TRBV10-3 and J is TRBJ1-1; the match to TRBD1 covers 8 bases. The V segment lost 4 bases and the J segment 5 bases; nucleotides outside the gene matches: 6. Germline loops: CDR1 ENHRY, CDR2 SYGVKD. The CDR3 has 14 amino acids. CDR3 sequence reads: CAISGFRGQTEAFF. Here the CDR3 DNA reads TGTGCCATCAGTGGATTCAGGGGGCAAACTGAAGCTTTCTTT.

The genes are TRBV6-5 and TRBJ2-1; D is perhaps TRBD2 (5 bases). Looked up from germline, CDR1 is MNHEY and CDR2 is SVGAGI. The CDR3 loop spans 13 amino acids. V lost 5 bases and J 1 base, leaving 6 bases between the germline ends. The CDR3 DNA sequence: TGTGCCAGCAGTAGGGAGTCCTACAATGAGCAGTTCTTC. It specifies CASSRESYNEQFF.

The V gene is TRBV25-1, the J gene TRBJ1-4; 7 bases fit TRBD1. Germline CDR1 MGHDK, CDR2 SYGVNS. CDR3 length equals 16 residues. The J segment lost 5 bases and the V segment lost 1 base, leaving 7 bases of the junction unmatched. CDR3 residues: CASSEFLGTANEKLFF. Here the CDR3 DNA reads TGTGCCAGCAGTGAATTCCTCGGGACAGCGAATGAAAAACTGTTTTTT.

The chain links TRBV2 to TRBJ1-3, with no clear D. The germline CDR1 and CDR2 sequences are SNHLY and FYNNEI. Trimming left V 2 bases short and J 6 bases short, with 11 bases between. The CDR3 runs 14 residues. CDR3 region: CASSEFYWVNTIYF. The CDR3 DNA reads TGTGCCAGCAGTGAATTTTATTGGGTAAACACCATATATTTT.

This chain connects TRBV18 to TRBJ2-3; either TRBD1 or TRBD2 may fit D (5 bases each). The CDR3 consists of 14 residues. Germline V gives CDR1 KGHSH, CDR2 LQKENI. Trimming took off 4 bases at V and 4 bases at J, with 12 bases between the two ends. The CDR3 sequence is CASSRRGEADTQYF. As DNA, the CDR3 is TGTGCCAGCTCACGTCGGGGCGAAGCAGATACGCAGTATTTT.

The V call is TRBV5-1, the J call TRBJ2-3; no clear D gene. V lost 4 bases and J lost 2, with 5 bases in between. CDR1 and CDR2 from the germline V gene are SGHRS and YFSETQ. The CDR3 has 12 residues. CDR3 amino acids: CASSLNTDTQYF. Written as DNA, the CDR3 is TGCGCCAGCAGCCTCAACACAGATACGCAGTATTTT.

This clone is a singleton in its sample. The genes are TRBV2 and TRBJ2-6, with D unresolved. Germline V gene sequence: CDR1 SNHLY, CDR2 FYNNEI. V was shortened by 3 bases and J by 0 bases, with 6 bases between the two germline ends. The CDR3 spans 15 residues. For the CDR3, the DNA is TGTGCCAGCAGTGACCGGCACTCTGGGGCCAACGTCCTGACTTTC. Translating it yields CASSDRHSGANVLTF.

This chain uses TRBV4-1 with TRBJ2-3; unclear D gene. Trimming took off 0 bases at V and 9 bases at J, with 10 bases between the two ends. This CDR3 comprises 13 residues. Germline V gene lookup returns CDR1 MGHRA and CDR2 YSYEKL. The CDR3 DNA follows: TGCGCCAGCAGCCAAGACAGCGCCTTGACGCAGTATTTT. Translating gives CASSQDSALTQYF.

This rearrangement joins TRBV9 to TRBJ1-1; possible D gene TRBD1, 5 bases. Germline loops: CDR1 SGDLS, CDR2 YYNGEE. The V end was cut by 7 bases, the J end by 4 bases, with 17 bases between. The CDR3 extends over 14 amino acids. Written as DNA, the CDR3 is TGTGCCAGCTCTCGAGGGGTGGCGGGCACTGAAGCTTTCTTT. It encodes CASSRGVAGTEAFF.

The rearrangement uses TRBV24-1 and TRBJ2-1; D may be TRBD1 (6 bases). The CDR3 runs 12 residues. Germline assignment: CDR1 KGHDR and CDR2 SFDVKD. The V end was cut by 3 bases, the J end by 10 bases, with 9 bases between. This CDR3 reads CATSDTDREQFF. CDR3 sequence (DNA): TGTGCCACCAGTGATACCGACAGGGAGCAGTTCTTC.

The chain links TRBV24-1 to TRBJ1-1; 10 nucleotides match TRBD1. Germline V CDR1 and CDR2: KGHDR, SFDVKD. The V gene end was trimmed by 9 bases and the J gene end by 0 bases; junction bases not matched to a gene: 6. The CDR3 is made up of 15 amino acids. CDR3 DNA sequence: TGTGCCACCCGGGACAGGGGCGGACTGAACACTGAAGCTTTCTTT. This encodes CATRDRGGLNTEAFF.

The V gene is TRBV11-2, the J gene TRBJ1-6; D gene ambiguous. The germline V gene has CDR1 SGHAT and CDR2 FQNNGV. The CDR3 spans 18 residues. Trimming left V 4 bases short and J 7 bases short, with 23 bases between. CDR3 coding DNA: TGTGCCAGCAGCTCCCCGAGGGCGACGCGAACCCCCAATTCACCCCTCCACTTT. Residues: CASSSPRATRTPNSPLHF.

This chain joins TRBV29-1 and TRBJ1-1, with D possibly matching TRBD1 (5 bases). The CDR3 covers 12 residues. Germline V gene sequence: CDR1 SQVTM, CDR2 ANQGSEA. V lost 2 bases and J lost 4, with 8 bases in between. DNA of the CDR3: TGCAGCGTTGAACAGGGCGGCACTGAAGCTTTCTTT. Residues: CSVEQGGTEAFF.

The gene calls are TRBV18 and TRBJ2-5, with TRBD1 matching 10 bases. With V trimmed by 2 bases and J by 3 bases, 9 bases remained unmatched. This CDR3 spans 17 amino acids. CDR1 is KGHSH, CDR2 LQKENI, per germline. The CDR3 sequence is CASSPKMAGTGEETQYF. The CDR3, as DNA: TGTGCCAGCTCACCAAAGATGGCCGGGACAGGGGAAGAGACCCAGTACTTC.

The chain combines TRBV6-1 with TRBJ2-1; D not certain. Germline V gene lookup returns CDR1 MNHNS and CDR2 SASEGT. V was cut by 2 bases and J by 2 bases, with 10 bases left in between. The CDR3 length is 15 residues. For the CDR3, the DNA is TGTGCCAGCAGTGAATCGCCCTGGACCTACAATGAGCAGTTCTTC. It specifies CASSESPWTYNEQFF.

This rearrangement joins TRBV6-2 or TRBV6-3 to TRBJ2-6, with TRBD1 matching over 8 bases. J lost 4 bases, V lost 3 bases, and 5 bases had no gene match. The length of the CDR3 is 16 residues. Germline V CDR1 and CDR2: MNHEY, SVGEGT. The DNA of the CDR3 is TGTGCCAGCAGTTATCCCAGGGGGCCAGGGGCCAACGTCCTGACTTTC. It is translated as CASSYPRGPGANVLTF.

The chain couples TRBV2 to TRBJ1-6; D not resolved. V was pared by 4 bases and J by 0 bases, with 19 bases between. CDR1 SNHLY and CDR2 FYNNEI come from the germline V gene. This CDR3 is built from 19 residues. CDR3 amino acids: CASSARAPGSASYNSPLHF. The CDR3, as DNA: TGTGCCAGCAGTGCTAGGGCGCCGGGGTCGGCCTCCTATAATTCACCCCTCCACTTT. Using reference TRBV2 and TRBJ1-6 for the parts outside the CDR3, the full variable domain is EPEVTQTPSHQVTQMGQEVILRCVPISNHLYFYWYRQILGQKVEFLVSFYNNEISEKSEIFDDQFSVERPDGSNFTLKIRSTKLEDSAMYFCASSARAPGSASYNSPLHFGNGTRLTVT.